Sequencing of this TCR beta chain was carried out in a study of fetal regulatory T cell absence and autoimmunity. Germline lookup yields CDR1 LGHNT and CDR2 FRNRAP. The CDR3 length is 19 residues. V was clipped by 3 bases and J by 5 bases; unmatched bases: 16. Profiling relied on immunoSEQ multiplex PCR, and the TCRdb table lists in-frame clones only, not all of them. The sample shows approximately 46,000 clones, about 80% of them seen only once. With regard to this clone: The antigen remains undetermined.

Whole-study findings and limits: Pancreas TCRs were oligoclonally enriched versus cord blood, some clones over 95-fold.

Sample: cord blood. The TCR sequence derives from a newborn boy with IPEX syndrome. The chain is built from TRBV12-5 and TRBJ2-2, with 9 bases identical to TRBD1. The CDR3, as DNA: TGTGCTAGTGGTTTTCCATACCCGGGACAGGGCACAGCAACCGGGGAGCTGTTTTTT. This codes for CASGFPYPGQGTATGELFF.